This passage covers 19 T cell receptor beta chains from one sample sequenced in a study of blood T cell repertoires in COVID-19. Here immunoSEQ multiplex PCR was the method, and the copy in TCRdb shows in-frame clones only, minus some. The profile shows about 240,000 clones, about 81% of them singletons. The sequenced material came from peripheral blood. The origin of the receptors is a woman aged 80 or over with COVID-19, enrolled during active disease.

The chain links TRBV5-1 to TRBJ2-3, with TRBD1 matching 8 bases. The junction had 7 bases not matched to a gene; V was cut back by 4 bases and J by 0 bases. CDR1 is SGHRS and CDR2 is YFSETQ in the germline V gene. The CDR3 runs to 16 residues. The CDR3 sequence is CASSPLTGVSTDTQYF. In DNA, the CDR3 is TGCGCCAGCAGCCCCTTGACAGGGGTCAGCACAGATACGCAGTATTTT. The complete variable domain, with remaining parts taken from reference TRBV5-1 and TRBJ2-3, reads KAGVTQTPRYLIKTRGQQVTLSCSPISGHRSVSWYQQTPGQGLQFLFEYFSETQRNKGNFPGRFSGRQFSNSRSEMNVSTLELGDSALYLCASSPLTGVSTDTQYFGPGTRLTVL.

The count of this clone is one. This rearrangement joins TRBV4-3 to TRBJ2-7; TRBD2 matches 9 bases. The CDR3 extends over 16 amino acids. Germline-derived CDR1 and CDR2 are LGHNA and YSLEER. Germline trimming cut 0 bases from V and 0 bases from J; bases unmatched to any gene: 3. CDR3 sequence: CASSQDWREGSYEQYF. In DNA form, the CDR3 reads TGCGCCAGCAGCCAAGATTGGCGGGAGGGCTCCTACGAGCAGTACTTC.

This clone was seen only once. The gene calls are TRBV7-2 and TRBJ2-2; the D gene is possibly TRBD2 (5 bases). Trimming took 2 bases from V and 6 from J, leaving 10 bases between them. Germline-derived CDR1 and CDR2 are SGHTA and FQGNSA. The CDR3 is made up of 14 amino acids. The CDR3 coding sequence is TGTGCCAGCAGCTTACGCCTAGCTGCCGGGGAGCTGTTTTTT. Translating it yields CASSLRLAAGELFF.

Written as DNA, the CDR3 is TGTGCCAGCAGCTGGGGACAGGTCGTACTTGGCTACACCTTC. As protein: CASSWGQVVLGYTF. The rearrangement uses TRBV5-6 and TRBJ1-2; 8 bases fit TRBD1. The CDR3 contains 14 residues. The germline V gene encodes CDR1 SGHDT and CDR2 YYEEEE. V gave up 3 bases and J gave up 7 bases; unmatched junction bases: 8.

The chain combines TRBV3-1 (or the pseudogene TRBV3-2) with TRBJ2-3, with D possibly being TRBD1 (5 bases). CDR3 size: 17 residues. The V gene's germline CDR1 is LGHDT and CDR2 YNNKEL (reference sequence). With 2 bases removed from V and 1 base from J, the gap between germline ends came to 16 bases. The DNA of the CDR3 is TGTGCCAGCAGCCAACTAATCAGGGAAGGAGGCACAGATACGCAGTATTTT. It codes for CASSQLIREGGTDTQYF.

This chain connects TRBV7-9 to TRBJ2-1, with TRBD2 matching 7 bases. With V trimmed by 1 base and J by 4 bases, 4 bases remained unmatched. CDR1 is SEHNR, CDR2 FQNEAQ, per germline (reference sequence). This CDR3 is built from 15 residues. CDR3 in amino acids: CASSLDEGLYNEQFF. In DNA form, the CDR3 reads TGTGCCAGCAGCTTAGACGAGGGACTATACAATGAGCAGTTCTTC.

This chain links TRBV27 with TRBJ1-2; D remains unclear. V was clipped by 2 bases and J by 5 bases, with 12 bases between them. This CDR3 has 14 amino acids. From germline, CDR1 is MNHEY and CDR2 SMNVEV (reference sequence). The chain's CDR3 is CASSLGGGAYGYTF. Here the CDR3 DNA reads TGTGCCAGCAGTTTAGGCGGCGGAGCGTATGGCTACACCTTC.

The chain employs TRBV7-6 and TRBJ2-3; 7 bases match TRBD2. V gave up 7 bases and J gave up 1 base; unmatched junction bases: 8. The CDR3 sequence is 15 residues long. In germline, CDR1 is SGHVS, CDR2 FNYEAQ. Here the CDR3 reads CASTEAGSGTDTQYF. The CDR3 DNA follows: TGTGCCAGCACCGAAGCGGGATCAGGCACAGATACGCAGTATTTT.

This clone was seen once. This chain joins TRBV12-3 or TRBV12-4 and TRBJ2-1, with a weak D call TRBD2 (5 bases). This CDR3 comprises 13 residues. V lost 0 bases and J lost 7, with 7 bases in between. The CDR3 sequence: CASSLAGSNEQFF. The CDR3, as DNA: TGTGCCAGCAGTTTAGCGGGGAGTAATGAGCAGTTCTTC.

The CDR3 here is CATSEGARGYTF. The DNA of the CDR3 is TGTGCCACCAGTGAGGGGGCGCGAGGCTACACCTTC. The gene calls are TRBV24-1 and TRBJ1-2, with D maybe TRBD1 (6 bases). CDR3 length equals 12 residues. Germline-derived CDR1 and CDR2 are KGHDR and SFDVKD. Trimming removed 4 bases at V and 8 bases at J, with 10 bases between.

This clone was detected once. The CDR3 loop is CASSPGRWDQYF. Written as DNA, the CDR3 is TGTGCCAGCAGTCCTGGGAGGTGGGACCAGTACTTC. The chain is built from TRBV3-1 (or the pseudogene TRBV3-2) and TRBJ2-5; D is perhaps TRBD2 (6 bases). The germline V gene has CDR1 LGHDT and CDR2 YNNKEL (reference sequence). V lost 6 bases to trimming and J lost 10 bases, with 15 bases between them. The CDR3 consists of 12 residues.

This clone was detected a few times. This chain links TRBV6-1 with TRBJ2-7, with TRBD2 matching over 9 bases. This CDR3 is built from 15 residues. V dropped 1 base and J dropped 6; count of bases not matched to a gene: 7. Germline V gene sequence: CDR1 MNHNS, CDR2 SASEGT. The CDR3 protein is CASSEETSGGSEQYF. Here the CDR3 DNA reads TGTGCCAGCAGTGAAGAGACTAGCGGCGGGTCCGAGCAGTACTTC.

The rearrangement uses TRBV2 and TRBJ1-1; no definite D call. The CDR3 spans 17 residues. Germline values: CDR1 SNHLY, CDR2 FYNNEI. Trimming shortened V by 3 bases and J by 0 bases, and 17 bases separated the two germline ends. CDR3 DNA: TGTGCCAGCAGTGATGAGGTAAAGGCTAATATGAACACTGAAGCTTTCTTT. Its translation is CASSDEVKANMNTEAFF.

V is TRBV19 and J is TRBJ2-6, with D possibly being TRBD1 (5 bases). V lost 6 bases, J lost 1 base, and 10 bases lay in between. Germline V gene lookup returns CDR1 LNHDA and CDR2 SQIVND (reference sequence). The CDR3 runs 15 residues. CDR3 loop: CASRRQISGANVLTF. The DNA of the CDR3 is TGTGCCAGTAGGAGACAGATATCTGGGGCCAACGTCCTGACTTTC. Looking up the rest from reference TRBV19 and TRBJ2-6 gives the full variable domain: DGGITQSPKYLFRKEGQNVTLSCEQNLNHDAMYWYRQDPGQGLRLIYYSQIVNDFQKGDIAEGYSVSREKKESFPLTVTSAQKNPTAFYLCASRRQISGANVLTFGAGSRLTVL.

The chain uses TRBV19 and TRBJ1-5, with D possibly TRBD1 on 5 matching bases. The V gene lost 5 bases and the J gene lost 0 bases, with 17 bases spanning the gap. CDR1 is LNHDA, CDR2 SQIVND, per germline (reference sequence). The CDR3 extends over 17 amino acids. The CDR3 sequence: CASSGMAGGSSNQPQHF. The CDR3, as DNA: TGTGCCAGTAGTGGGATGGCGGGGGGAAGTAGCAATCAGCCCCAGCATTTT.

This clone is a singleton in its sample. The chain couples TRBV28 to TRBJ1-5; 9 bases are shared with TRBD1. Germline CDR1 MDHEN, CDR2 SYDVKM. V gave up 6 bases and J gave up 7 bases; unmatched junction bases: 13. The CDR3 extends over 16 amino acids. The CDR3: CASSITGTGLRQPQHF. CDR3 DNA: TGTGCCAGCAGCATCACCGGGACAGGGTTACGGCAGCCCCAGCATTTT. The variable domain in full, with the rest retrieved from reference TRBV28 and TRBJ1-5, is DVKVTQSSRYLVKRTGEKVFLECVQDMDHENMFWYRQDPGLGLRLIYFSYDVKMKEKGDIPEGYSVSREKKERFSLILESASTNQTSMYLCASSITGTGLRQPQHFGDGTRLSIL.

The chain is built from TRBV7-9 and TRBJ1-6; TRBD1 matches 9 bases. This CDR3 comprises 16 residues. V lost 7 bases and J lost 7; bases outside the gene matches: 11. Germline CDR1 is SEHNR and CDR2 is FQNEAQ (reference sequence). The CDR3 protein is CASTGGDRALNSPLHF. The DNA of the CDR3 is TGTGCCAGCACCGGGGGGGACAGGGCCCTAAATTCACCCCTCCACTTT.

The rearrangement links TRBV6-5 to TRBJ1-4, with D possibly matching TRBD1 (6 bases). Trimming took off 6 bases at V and 5 bases at J, with 10 bases between the two ends. The length of the CDR3 is 13 residues. CDR1 is MNHEY, CDR2 SVGAGI, per germline. In nucleotides, the CDR3 is TGTGCCAGCAGACGGACAGTAAATGAAAAACTGTTTTTT. It encodes CASRRTVNEKLFF.

This clone was seen a few times. This chain joins TRBV11-3 and TRBJ2-3; 7 nucleotides match TRBD2. In germline, CDR1 is SGHNT, CDR2 YENEEA. The junction had 20 bases not matched to a gene; V was cut back by 5 bases and J by 3 bases. The CDR3 length is 19 residues. The CDR3 spells CASSTATRAGSASTDTQYF. The CDR3 DNA follows: TGTGCCAGCAGCACGGCTACCCGAGCGGGATCGGCGTCAACAGATACGCAGTATTTT.